This passage covers 29 T cell receptor beta chains from one sample sequenced in a study of graft-versus-host responses after intestinal transplantation. Profiled with immunoSEQ multiplex PCR; TCRdb holds only in-frame clones, not every one. The repertoire holds about 18,000 clones, with about 38% as singletons. The sequencing here drew on alloreactive CD4+ T cells from a mixed lymphocyte reaction culture, taken before intestinal transplant. Subset given: CFSE-low proliferating T cells sorted from roughly six-day pre-transplant mixed lymphocyte reaction (GvH or HvG direction). The source of these receptors is a human patient who received an intestinal transplant.

This clone was seen only a few times. This chain uses TRBV2 with TRBJ2-2; the D call may be TRBD1 or TRBD2 (6 bases each). Germline CDR1 is SNHLY and CDR2 is FYNNEI. Trimming pared 6 bases from V and 4 bases from J, leaving 15 bases between. This CDR3 is built from 15 residues. The CDR3 DNA reads TGTGCCAGCAGACTACAGGGAGGCGGCACCGGGGAGCTGTTTTTT. As protein: CASRLQGGGTGELFF.

This clone is a singleton in its sample. The J gene is TRBJ1-1, the V gene TRBV6-5, with a possible D match to TRBD1 (5 bases). V lost 5 bases and J lost 1, with 14 bases in between. The length of the CDR3 is 15 residues. The germline V gene encodes CDR1 MNHEY and CDR2 SVGAGI. CDR3 loop: CASSATPGWNTEAFF. The CDR3 nucleotides read TGTGCCAGCAGTGCAACACCAGGGTGGAACACTGAAGCTTTCTTT.

This clone was recorded only once. The genes are TRBV6-1 and TRBJ1-2; D gene ambiguous. V lost 7 bases, J lost 2 bases, and 14 bases lay in between. The CDR3 has 14 amino acids. Looked up from germline, CDR1 is MNHNS and CDR2 is SASEGT. The CDR3 loop is CASTSWSFNYGYTF. CDR3 coding DNA: TGTGCCAGCACGAGTTGGAGTTTCAACTATGGCTACACCTTC.

J is TRBJ1-5 and V is TRBV6-5, with D perhaps TRBD1 (5 bases). Germline CDR1 MNHEY, CDR2 SVGAGI. Trimming removed 5 bases from V and 1 base from J, with 12 bases in between. This CDR3 has 15 residues. The CDR3 region is CASSPHGASNQPQHF. Written as DNA, the CDR3 is TGTGCCAGCAGTCCGCATGGGGCGAGCAATCAGCCCCAGCATTTT.

In its sample, this clone was seen a few times. The chain links TRBV9 to TRBJ1-1, with no clear D. The CDR3 extends over 12 amino acids. V was cut by 3 bases and J by 7 bases, with 10 bases left in between. CDR1 SGDLS and CDR2 YYNGEE come from the germline V gene. The CDR3 is CASSAEVGEAFF. The CDR3, as DNA: TGTGCCAGCAGCGCTGAAGTTGGTGAAGCTTTCTTT.

The rearrangement links TRBV5-4 to TRBJ2-1, with TRBD2 as a possible D gene (5 bases). V lost 3 bases, J lost 6 bases, and 19 bases lay in between. The CDR3 loop spans 16 amino acids. Germline V gene sequence: CDR1 SGHNT, CDR2 YYREEE (reference sequence). The CDR3 DNA reads TGTGCCAGCAGCTCGCGGGCGGAGGCTGTCGGCAATGAGCAGTTCTTC. This gives the protein CASSSRAEAVGNEQFF.

The gene calls are TRBV27 and TRBJ1-2; D possibly corresponds to TRBD1 (5 bases). V was clipped by 6 bases and J by 3 bases, with 11 bases between them. The CDR3 is 13 amino acids. Germline CDR1 and CDR2: MNHEY and SMNVEV (reference sequence). For the CDR3, the DNA is TGTGCCAGCAGCCTGAGGGGATACTATGGCTACACCTTC. Amino acid sequence: CASSLRGYYGYTF.

The V call is TRBV10-3, the J call TRBJ1-1; 8 positions agree with TRBD1. Germline CDR1 reads ENHRY; CDR2 reads SYGVKD. This CDR3 comprises 15 residues. V trimming: 6 bases; J trimming: 3 bases; junction bases outside the gene matches: 9. The CDR3 coding sequence is TGTGCCATCAGATACCACAGGGGGGAGGACACTGAAGCTTTCTTT. Protein sequence: CAIRYHRGEDTEAFF.

By sample share, this clone is medium-sized (0.01 to 0.1%). J is TRBJ1-1 and V is TRBV4-2, with no clear D. Germline lookup yields CDR1 LGHNA and CDR2 YNFKEQ. The CDR3 loop spans 15 amino acids. Trimming removed 3 bases at V and 1 base at J, with 12 bases between. The CDR3 DNA sequence: TGTGCCAGCAGCCAGGACGGGGTGCCGAACACTGAAGCTTTCTTT. As protein: CASSQDGVPNTEAFF.

This sequence joins TRBV5-1 and TRBJ2-7, with TRBD2 identical over 9 bases. This CDR3 spans 14 amino acids. J gave up 3 bases and V 8 bases, and 9 bases lay outside the gene matches. CDR1 and CDR2 from the germline V gene are SGHRS and YFSETQ. The CDR3 DNA sequence: TGCGCCAGTGCCAAAGCGGGGGGCGGCTACGAGCAGTACTTC. Its protein is CASAKAGGGYEQYF.

Relative to its sample, this clone is medium-sized. The gene calls are TRBV5-4 and TRBJ1-2, with D possibly matching TRBD1 (5 bases). The length of the CDR3 is 12 residues. Germline-derived CDR1 and CDR2 are SGHNT and YYREEE (reference sequence). V dropped 4 bases and J dropped 8 bases, with 12 bases sitting between them. CDR3 bases: TGTGCCAGCAGCGCCCCAAGGGGCGGCTACACCTTC. It encodes CASSAPRGGYTF.

This clone was observed a few times. The chain couples TRBV6-1 to TRBJ2-5; no firm D call. The length of the CDR3 is 12 residues. With 1 base removed from V and 10 bases from J, the gap between germline ends came to 10 bases. Germline loops: CDR1 MNHNS, CDR2 SASEGT. The CDR3 loop reads CASSEGVSNQYF. Here the CDR3 DNA reads TGTGCCAGCAGTGAAGGGGTTAGTAACCAGTACTTC.

This rearrangement joins TRBV4-1 to TRBJ2-7, with D perhaps matching TRBD1 or TRBD2 (5 bases each). Germline CDR1 and CDR2: MGHRA and YSYEKL. V dropped 0 bases and J dropped 2 bases, with 8 bases sitting between them. The CDR3 covers 14 residues. The CDR3 bases are TGCGCCAGCAGCCAAGAGGTGGGACCCTACGAGCAGTACTTC. Amino acid sequence: CASSQEVGPYEQYF.

The gene calls are TRBV5-4 and TRBJ1-6; no clear D gene. The germline CDR1 and CDR2 sequences are SGHNT and YYREEE (reference sequence). The CDR3 has 13 residues. Trimming stripped 4 bases from V and 7 bases from J, with 9 bases between. Written as DNA, the CDR3 is TGTGCCAGCAGCCGCGATAGGAATTCACCCCTCCACTTT. This codes for CASSRDRNSPLHF.

This clone was detected a few times. This chain links TRBV18 with TRBJ2-5, with D possibly being TRBD1 or TRBD2 (5 bases each). Looked up from germline, CDR1 is KGHSH and CDR2 is LQKENI. CDR3 length equals 14 residues. With 3 bases removed from V and 5 bases from J, the gap between germline ends came to 13 bases. The CDR3 region is CASSPSGTEETQYF. CDR3 sequence (DNA): TGTGCCAGCTCACCTTCCGGGACGGAGGAGACCCAGTACTTC.

The J gene is TRBJ2-7, the V gene TRBV18; possible D gene TRBD2, 6 bases. This CDR3 is 14 amino acids long. Between the trimmed V and J ends, which lost 3 bases and 1 base, there was a span of 10 bases. Germline lookup yields CDR1 KGHSH and CDR2 LQKENI. CDR3 DNA: TGTGCCAGCTCACCGCCGGGACTGTCCTACGAGCAGTACTTC. This codes for CASSPPGLSYEQYF.

This chain links TRBV5-1 with TRBJ2-1; 10 bases match TRBD2. J was trimmed by 6 bases and V by 0 bases; bases with no gene match: 0. The V gene's germline CDR1 is SGHRS and CDR2 YFSETQ. The CDR3 sequence is 14 residues long. The CDR3 DNA is TGCGCCAGCAGCTTGGAGCGGGGGGGCAATGAGCAGTTCTTC. This codes for CASSLERGGNEQFF.

This clone has more than one count but fewer than ten. The rearrangement links TRBV30 to TRBJ1-2; the D gene is possibly TRBD1 (5 bases). Between the trimmed V and J ends, which lost 4 bases and 7 bases, there was a span of 13 bases. Germline values: CDR1 GTSNPN, CDR2 SVGIG (reference sequence). CDR3 length equals 12 residues. Here the CDR3 reads CAWIKGSGGYTF. The CDR3, as DNA: TGTGCCTGGATAAAGGGGAGCGGTGGCTACACCTTC.

This clone occurred once. This sequence joins TRBV16 and TRBJ2-1; D is uncertain. V was shortened by 1 base and J by 10 bases, with 5 bases between the two germline ends. The germline gives CDR1 KGHSY, CDR2 FQNENV. This CDR3 is built from 11 residues. CDR3 nucleotide sequence: TGTGCCAGCAGCCAATTGGGAGAGCAGTTCTTC. It is translated as CASSQLGEQFF. The full variable domain, in which reference TRBV16 and TRBJ2-1 provide the parts outside the CDR3, is GEEVAQTPKHLVRGEGQKAKLYCAPIKGHSYVFWYQQVLKNEFKFLISFQNENVFDETGMPKERFSAKCLPNSPCSLEIQATKLEDSAVYFCASSQLGEQFFGPGTRLTVL.

This chain connects TRBV6-1 to TRBJ1-3; D is uncertain. V was pared by 5 bases and J by 3 bases, with 11 bases between. The CDR3 runs 14 residues. Germline CDR1 reads MNHNS; CDR2 reads SASEGT. CDR3 DNA sequence: TGTGCCAGCAGTAGTAGGTCCAGTGGAAACACCATATATTTT. Protein product: CASSSRSSGNTIYF.

V is TRBV6-1 and J is TRBJ1-1; 7 nucleotides line up with TRBD1. This CDR3 comprises 15 residues. The ends lost 6 bases at V and 0 bases at J; junction bases unmatched: 7. Germline V lookup: CDR1 MNHNS, CDR2 SASEGT. CDR3 sequence reads: CASRRQGVLNTEAFF. The CDR3 DNA reads as TGTGCCAGCAGGAGACAGGGAGTTCTGAACACTGAAGCTTTCTTT.

In this sample, this clone turned up once. This rearrangement joins TRBV19 to TRBJ2-3; D might be TRBD1 (5 bases). Trimming shortened V by 5 bases and J by 5 bases, and 11 bases separated the two germline ends. The germline V gene encodes CDR1 LNHDA and CDR2 SQIVND (reference sequence). CDR3 length equals 13 residues. As DNA, the CDR3 is TGTGCCAGTAGTCCCGTCAGGGAAGATACGCAGTATTTT. It encodes CASSPVREDTQYF.

This clone is labeled as medium-sized (0.01 to 0.1%). The CDR3 protein is CASSIVGTGQTGELFF. CDR3 nucleotides: TGTGCCAGTAGTATAGTTGGGACAGGGCAGACCGGGGAGCTGTTTTTT. The J gene is TRBJ2-2, the V gene TRBV19; 9 bases match TRBD1. Trimming cost V 1 base and J 5 bases; bases outside gene matches: 5. This CDR3 region has 16 residues. Germline-derived CDR1 and CDR2 are LNHDA and SQIVND (reference sequence). Full variable domain (remainder filled in from reference TRBV19 and TRBJ2-2): DGGITQSPKYLFRKEGQNVTLSCEQNLNHDAMYWYRQDPGQGLRLIYYSQIVNDFQKGDIAEGYSVSREKKESFPLTVTSAQKNPTAFYLCASSIVGTGQTGELFFGEGSRLTVL.

This chain uses TRBV11-2 with TRBJ2-1, with 8 bases lining up with TRBD2. The CDR3 has 15 residues. Looked up from germline, CDR1 is SGHAT and CDR2 is FQNNGV. The trim removed 4 bases at V and 8 bases at J, leaving 10 bases unmatched. The CDR3 nucleotides are TGTGCCAGCAGCTCCTTGGGTAGCGGGGACTATGAGCAGTTCTTC. Encoded protein: CASSSLGSGDYEQFF.

This clone was observed a handful of times. The chain carries TRBV2 and TRBJ1-1, with 7 bases fitting TRBD1. V trimming: 5 bases; J trimming: 0 bases; junction bases outside the gene matches: 3. CDR1 is SNHLY and CDR2 is FYNNEI in the germline V gene. The CDR3 sequence is 14 residues long. The chain's CDR3 is CASSNRGLNTEAFF. As DNA, the CDR3 is TGTGCCAGCAGTAACAGGGGATTGAACACTGAAGCTTTCTTT.

The rearrangement links TRBV19 to TRBJ2-3, with D possibly being TRBD2 (5 bases). V dropped 6 bases and J dropped 5 bases, with 15 bases sitting between them. Germline V CDR1 and CDR2: LNHDA, SQIVND (reference sequence). The length of the CDR3 is 14 residues. The CDR3 nucleotides are TGTGCCAGTAGGCCCCAGCTTGGGAGAGATACGCAGTATTTT. It codes for CASRPQLGRDTQYF.

This clone was found a few times. CDR3 region: CASSPRETQYF. CDR3 DNA sequence: TGTGCCAGCTCACCACGAGAGACCCAGTACTTC. V usage is TRBV18 and J usage is TRBJ2-5; the D is unclear. CDR3 length: 11 amino acids. Trimming cost V 1 base and J 4 bases, with 1 base left between them. The germline gives CDR1 KGHSH, CDR2 LQKENI.

This clone was found a few times. As DNA, the CDR3 is TGCGCCAGCAGCTTGCCCAGGGGGCGAATAGATACGCAGTATTTT. Protein product: CASSLPRGRIDTQYF. The rearrangement uses TRBV5-1 and TRBJ2-3; 8 bases map to TRBD1. The germline V gene has CDR1 SGHRS and CDR2 YFSETQ. V shed 1 base and J 5 bases; nucleotides not matched to a gene: 6. The CDR3 totals 15 residues.

V usage is TRBV5-4 and J usage is TRBJ1-2, with D unresolved. The germline V gene has CDR1 SGHNT and CDR2 YYREEE (reference sequence). The germline V and J ends were trimmed by 0 bases and 2 bases, with 8 bases remaining between them. CDR3 length equals 14 residues. The CDR3 here is CASSLGGQNYGYTF. CDR3 in DNA: TGTGCCAGCAGCTTGGGAGGGCAAAACTATGGCTACACCTTC.